In this sample, the clone carrying this T cell receptor beta chain turned up once. Libraries were prepared by immunoSEQ multiplex PCR; TCRdb keeps only in-frame clonotypes and omits some of them. The sample includes 150,000 or so clones, approximately 92% seen only once; the top ten take 5.5%. The data originate from a study of control samples from healthy donors and cancer patients. Germline CDR1 is SNHLY and CDR2 is FYNNEI. The CDR3 runs to 16 residues. V shed 2 bases and J shed 0 bases, with 11 bases lying between them. This chain links TRBV2 with TRBJ1-5; TRBD1 is a possible D gene (6 bases). This TCR derives from a man aged 18 to 30 in good health. The sample taken for sequencing was blood. CDR3 sequence: CASSEWTAYSNQPQHF. The CDR3 DNA reads as TGTGCCAGCAGTGAATGGACAGCTTATAGCAATCAGCCCCAGCATTTT.